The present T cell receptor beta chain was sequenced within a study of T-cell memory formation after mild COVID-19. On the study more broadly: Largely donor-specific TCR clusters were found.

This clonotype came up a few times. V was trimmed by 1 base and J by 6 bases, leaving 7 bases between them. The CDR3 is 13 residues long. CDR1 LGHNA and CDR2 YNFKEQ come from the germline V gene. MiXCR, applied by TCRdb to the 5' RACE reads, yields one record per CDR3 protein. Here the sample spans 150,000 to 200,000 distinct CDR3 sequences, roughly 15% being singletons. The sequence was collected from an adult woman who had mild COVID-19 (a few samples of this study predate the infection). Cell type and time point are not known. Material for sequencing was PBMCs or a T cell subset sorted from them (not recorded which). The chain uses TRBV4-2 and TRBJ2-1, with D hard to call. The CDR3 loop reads CASSQGTGNEQFF. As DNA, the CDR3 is TGTGCCAGCAGCCAAGGAACCGGCAATGAGCAGTTCTTC.